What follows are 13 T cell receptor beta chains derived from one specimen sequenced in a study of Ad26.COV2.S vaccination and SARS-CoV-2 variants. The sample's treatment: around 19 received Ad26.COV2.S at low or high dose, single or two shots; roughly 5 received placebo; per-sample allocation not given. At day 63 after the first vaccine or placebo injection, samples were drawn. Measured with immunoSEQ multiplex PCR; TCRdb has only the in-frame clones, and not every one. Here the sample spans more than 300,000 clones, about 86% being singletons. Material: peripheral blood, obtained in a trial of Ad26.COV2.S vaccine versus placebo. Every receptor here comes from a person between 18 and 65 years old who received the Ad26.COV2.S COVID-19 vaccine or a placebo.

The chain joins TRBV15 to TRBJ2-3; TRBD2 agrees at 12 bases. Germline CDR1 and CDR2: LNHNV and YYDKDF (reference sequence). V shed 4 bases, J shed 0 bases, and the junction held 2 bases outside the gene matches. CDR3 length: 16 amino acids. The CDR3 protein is CATSNLAGGSTDTQYF. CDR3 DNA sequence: TGTGCCACCAGCAATCTAGCGGGGGGGAGCACAGATACGCAGTATTTT.

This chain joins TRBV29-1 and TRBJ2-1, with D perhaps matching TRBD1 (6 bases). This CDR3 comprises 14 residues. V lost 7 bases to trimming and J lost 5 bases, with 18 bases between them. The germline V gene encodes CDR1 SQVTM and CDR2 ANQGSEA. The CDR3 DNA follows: TGCAGCGGCCTACCGGGACACGTAAACAATGAGCAGTTCTTC. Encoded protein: CSGLPGHVNNEQFF.

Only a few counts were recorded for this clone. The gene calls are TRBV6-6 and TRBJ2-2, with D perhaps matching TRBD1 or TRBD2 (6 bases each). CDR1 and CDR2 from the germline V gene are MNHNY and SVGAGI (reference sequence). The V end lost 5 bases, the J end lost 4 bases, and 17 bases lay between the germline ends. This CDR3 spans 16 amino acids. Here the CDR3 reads CASSPQGRSSTGELFF. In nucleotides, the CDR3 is TGTGCCAGCAGTCCTCAGGGGAGGAGTTCCACCGGGGAGCTGTTTTTT.

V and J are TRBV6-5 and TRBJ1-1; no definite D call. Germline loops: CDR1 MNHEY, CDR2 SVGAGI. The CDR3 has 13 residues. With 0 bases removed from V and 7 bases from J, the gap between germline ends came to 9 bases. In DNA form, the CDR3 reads TGTGCCAGCAGTTACTCGATTCAGAATGAAGCTTTCTTT. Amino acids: CASSYSIQNEAFF.

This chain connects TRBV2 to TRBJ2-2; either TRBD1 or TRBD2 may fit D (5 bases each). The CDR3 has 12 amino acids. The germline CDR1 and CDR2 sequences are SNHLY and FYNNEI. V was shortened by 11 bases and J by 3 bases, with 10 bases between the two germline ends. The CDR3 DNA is TGTGCCGGGGGTGGGGACACCGGGGAGCTGTTTTTT. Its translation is CAGGGDTGELFF.

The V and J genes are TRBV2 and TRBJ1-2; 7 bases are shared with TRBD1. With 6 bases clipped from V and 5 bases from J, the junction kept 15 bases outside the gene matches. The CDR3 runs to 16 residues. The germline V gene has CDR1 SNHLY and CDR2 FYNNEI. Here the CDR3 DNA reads TGTGCCAGCAGGGGGGACGGGACAGCCCGTCTTTATGGCTACACCTTC. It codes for CASRGDGTARLYGYTF.

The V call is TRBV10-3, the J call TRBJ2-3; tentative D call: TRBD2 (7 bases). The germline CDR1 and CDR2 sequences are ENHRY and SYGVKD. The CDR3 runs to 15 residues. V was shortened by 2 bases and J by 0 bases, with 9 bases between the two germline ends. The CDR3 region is CAISERGGSTDTQYF. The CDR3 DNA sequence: TGTGCCATCAGTGAGAGGGGGGGGAGCACAGATACGCAGTATTTT.

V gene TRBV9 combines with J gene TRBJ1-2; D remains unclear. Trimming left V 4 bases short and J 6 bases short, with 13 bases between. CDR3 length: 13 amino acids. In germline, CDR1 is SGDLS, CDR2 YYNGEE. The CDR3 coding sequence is TGTGCCAGCAGCCCCACGCCCTCAGATGGCTACACCTTC. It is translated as CASSPTPSDGYTF.

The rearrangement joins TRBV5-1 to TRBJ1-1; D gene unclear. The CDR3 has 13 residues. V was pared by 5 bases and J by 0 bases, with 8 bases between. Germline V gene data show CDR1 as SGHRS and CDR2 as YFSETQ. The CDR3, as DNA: TGCGCCAGCAGTCCAGTCCTGAACACTGAAGCTTTCTTT. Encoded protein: CASSPVLNTEAFF.

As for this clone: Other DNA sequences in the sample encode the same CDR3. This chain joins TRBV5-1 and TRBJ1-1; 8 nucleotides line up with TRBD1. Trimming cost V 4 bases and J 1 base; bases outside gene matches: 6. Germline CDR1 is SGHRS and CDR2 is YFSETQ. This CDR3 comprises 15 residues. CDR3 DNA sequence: TGCGCCAGCAGCCTTTCCGGGACAGGGAACACTGAAGCTTTCTTT. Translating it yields CASSLSGTGNTEAFF.

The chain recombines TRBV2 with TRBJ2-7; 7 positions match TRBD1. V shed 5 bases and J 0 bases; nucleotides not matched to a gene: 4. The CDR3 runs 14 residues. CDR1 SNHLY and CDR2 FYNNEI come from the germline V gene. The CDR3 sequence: CASSSQGTSYEQYF. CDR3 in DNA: TGTGCCAGCAGTTCACAGGGGACCTCCTACGAGCAGTACTTC. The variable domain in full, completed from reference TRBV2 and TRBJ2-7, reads EPEVTQTPSHQVTQMGQEVILRCVPISNHLYFYWYRQILGQKVEFLVSFYNNEISEKSEIFDDQFSVERPDGSNFTLKIRSTKLEDSAMYFCASSSQGTSYEQYFGPGTRLTVT.

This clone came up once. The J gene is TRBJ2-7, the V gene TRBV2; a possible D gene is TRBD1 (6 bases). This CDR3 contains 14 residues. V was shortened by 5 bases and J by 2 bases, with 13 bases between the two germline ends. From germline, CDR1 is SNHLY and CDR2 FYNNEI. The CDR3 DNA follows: TGTGCCAGCAGTCTAGAACAGGGAGCCTACGAGCAGTACTTC. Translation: CASSLEQGAYEQYF.

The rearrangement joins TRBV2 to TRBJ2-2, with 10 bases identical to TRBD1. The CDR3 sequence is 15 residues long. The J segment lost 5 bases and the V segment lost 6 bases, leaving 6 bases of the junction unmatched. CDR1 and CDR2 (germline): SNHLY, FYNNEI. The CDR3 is CASRTGGGWTGELFF. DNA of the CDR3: TGTGCCAGCAGGACAGGGGGCGGATGGACCGGGGAGCTGTTTTTT.